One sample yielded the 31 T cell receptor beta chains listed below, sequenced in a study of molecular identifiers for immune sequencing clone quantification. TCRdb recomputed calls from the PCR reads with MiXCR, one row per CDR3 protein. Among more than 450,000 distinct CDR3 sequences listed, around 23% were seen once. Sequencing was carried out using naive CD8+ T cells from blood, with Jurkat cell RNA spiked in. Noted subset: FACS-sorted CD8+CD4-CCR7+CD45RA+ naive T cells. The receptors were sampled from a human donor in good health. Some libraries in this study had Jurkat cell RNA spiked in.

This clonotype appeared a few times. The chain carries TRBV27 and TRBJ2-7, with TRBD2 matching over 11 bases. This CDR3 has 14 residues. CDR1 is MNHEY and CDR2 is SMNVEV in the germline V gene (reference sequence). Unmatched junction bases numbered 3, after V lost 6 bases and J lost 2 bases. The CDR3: CASREGLAAYEQYF. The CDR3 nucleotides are TGTGCCAGCAGGGAGGGACTAGCGGCCTACGAGCAGTACTTC.

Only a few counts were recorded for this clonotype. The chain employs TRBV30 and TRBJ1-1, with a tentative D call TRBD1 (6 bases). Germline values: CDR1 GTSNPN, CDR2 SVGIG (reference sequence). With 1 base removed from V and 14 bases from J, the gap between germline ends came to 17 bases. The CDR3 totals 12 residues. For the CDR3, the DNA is TGTGCCTGGAGTGGACAGGACTTGGGAATGTTCTTT. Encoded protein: CAWSGQDLGMFF.

CDR3 loop: CASSQDSWASGGGNTGELFF. The DNA for the CDR3 is TGCGCCAGCAGCCAAGATTCCTGGGCTAGCGGGGGCGGGAACACCGGGGAGCTGTTTTTT. The genes are TRBV4-3 and TRBJ2-2, with 10 bases that match TRBD2. Germline V gene sequence: CDR1 LGHNA, CDR2 YSLEER. The junction had 11 bases not matched to a gene; V was cut back by 0 bases and J by 1 base. The CDR3 runs to 20 residues.

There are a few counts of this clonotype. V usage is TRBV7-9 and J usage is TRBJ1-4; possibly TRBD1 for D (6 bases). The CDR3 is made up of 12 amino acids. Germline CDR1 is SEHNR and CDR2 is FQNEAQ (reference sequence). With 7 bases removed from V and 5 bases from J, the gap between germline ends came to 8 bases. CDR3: CASNRANEKLFF. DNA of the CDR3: TGTGCCAGCAACAGGGCGAATGAAAAACTGTTTTTT.

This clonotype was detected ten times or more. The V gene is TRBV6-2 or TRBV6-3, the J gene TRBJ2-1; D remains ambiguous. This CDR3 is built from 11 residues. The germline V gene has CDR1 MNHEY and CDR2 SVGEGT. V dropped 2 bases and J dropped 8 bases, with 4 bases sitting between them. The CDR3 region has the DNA TGTGCCAGCAGTTACGCGGATGAGCAGTTCTTC. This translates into CASSYADEQFF.

For the CDR3, the DNA is TGTGCCAGCAGTTTCTCGGGTTACGGGACCCAGTACTTC. It codes for CASSFSGYGTQYF. This chain joins TRBV12-3 or TRBV12-4 and TRBJ2-5; D is uncertain. The V end was cut by 3 bases, the J end by 7 bases, with 12 bases between. The CDR3 is 13 residues long.

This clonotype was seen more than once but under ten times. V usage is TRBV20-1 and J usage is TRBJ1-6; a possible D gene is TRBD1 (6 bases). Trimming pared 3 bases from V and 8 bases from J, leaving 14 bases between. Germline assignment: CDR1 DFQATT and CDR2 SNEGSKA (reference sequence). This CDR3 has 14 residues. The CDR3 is CSASSGVAHSPLHF. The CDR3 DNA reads TGCAGTGCTAGTTCAGGGGTAGCCCATTCACCCCTCCACTTT.

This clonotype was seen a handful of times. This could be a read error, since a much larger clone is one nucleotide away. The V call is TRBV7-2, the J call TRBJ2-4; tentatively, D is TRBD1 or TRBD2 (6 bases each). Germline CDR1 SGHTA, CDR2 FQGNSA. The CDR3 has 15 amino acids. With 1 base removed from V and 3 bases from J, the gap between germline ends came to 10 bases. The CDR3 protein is CASSLVGGGKNIQYF. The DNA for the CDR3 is TGTGCCAGCAGCTTAGTCGGGGGCGGCAAAAACATTCAGTACTTC.

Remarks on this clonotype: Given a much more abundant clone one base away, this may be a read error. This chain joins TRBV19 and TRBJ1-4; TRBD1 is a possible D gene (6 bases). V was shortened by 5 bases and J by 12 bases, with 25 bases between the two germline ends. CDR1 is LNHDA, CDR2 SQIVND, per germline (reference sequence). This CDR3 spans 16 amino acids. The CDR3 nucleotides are TGTGCCAGTAGTCCCACAGCACAGGGTTTTTCTTCGGAACTGTTTTTT. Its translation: CASSPTAQGFSSELFF. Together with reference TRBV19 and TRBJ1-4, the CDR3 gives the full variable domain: DGGITQSPKYLFRKEGQNVTLSCEQNLNHDAMYWYRQDPGQGLRLIYYSQIVNDFQKGDIAEGYSVSREKKESFPLTVTSAQKNPTAFYLCASSPTAQGFSSELFFGSGTQLSVL.

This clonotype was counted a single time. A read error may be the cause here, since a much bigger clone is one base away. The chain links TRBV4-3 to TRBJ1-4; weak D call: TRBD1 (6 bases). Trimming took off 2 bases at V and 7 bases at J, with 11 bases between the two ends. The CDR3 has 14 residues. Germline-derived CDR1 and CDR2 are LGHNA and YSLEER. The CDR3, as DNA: TGCGCCAGCAGCCAAAACAGGGCTGGTGAAAAACTGTTTTTT. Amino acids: CASSQNRAGEKLFF.

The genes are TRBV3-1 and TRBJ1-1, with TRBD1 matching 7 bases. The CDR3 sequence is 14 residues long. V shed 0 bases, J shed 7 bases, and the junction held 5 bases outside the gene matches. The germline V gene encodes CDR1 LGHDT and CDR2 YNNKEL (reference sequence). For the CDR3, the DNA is TGTGCCAGCAGCCAAGATCTTAACAGGGGTGAAGCTTTCTTT. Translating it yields CASSQDLNRGEAFF. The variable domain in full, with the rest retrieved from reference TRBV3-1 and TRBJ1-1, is DTAVSQTPKYLVTQMGNDKSIKCEQNLGHDTMYWYKQDSKKFLKIMFSYNNKELIINETVPNRFSPKSPDKAHLNLHINSLELGDSAVYFCASSQDLNRGEAFFGQGTRLTVV.

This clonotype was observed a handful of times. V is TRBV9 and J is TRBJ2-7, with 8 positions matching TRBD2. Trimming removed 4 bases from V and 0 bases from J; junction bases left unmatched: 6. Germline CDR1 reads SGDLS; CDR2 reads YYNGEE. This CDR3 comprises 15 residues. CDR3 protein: CASSPSGGPSYEQYF. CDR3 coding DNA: TGTGCCAGCAGCCCGAGCGGGGGACCCTCCTACGAGCAGTACTTC.

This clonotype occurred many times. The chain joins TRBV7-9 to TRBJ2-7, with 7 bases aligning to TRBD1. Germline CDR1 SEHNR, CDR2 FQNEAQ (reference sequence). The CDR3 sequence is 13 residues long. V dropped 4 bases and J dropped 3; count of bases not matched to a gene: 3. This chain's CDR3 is CASSWDSDYEQYF. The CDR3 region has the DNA TGTGCCAGCAGCTGGGACAGTGACTACGAGCAGTACTTC.

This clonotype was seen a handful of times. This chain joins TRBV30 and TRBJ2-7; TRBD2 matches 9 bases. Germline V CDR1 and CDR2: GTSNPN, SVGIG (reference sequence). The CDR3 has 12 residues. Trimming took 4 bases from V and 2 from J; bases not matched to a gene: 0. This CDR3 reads CAWTSGAYEQYF. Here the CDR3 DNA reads TGTGCCTGGACTAGCGGGGCCTACGAGCAGTACTTC.

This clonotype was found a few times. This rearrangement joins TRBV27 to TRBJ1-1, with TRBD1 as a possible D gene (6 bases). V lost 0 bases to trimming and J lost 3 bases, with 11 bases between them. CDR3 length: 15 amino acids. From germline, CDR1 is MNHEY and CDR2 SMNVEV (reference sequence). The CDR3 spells CASSLSRGAYTEAFF. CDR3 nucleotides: TGTGCCAGCAGTTTATCGAGGGGGGCCTACACTGAAGCTTTCTTT.

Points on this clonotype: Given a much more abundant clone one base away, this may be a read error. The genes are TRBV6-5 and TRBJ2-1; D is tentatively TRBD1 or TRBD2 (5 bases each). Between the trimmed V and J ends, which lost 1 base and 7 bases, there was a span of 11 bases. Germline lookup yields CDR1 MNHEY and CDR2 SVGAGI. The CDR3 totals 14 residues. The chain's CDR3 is CASSYWGIGNEQFF. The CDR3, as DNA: TGTGCCAGCAGTTACTGGGGGATAGGGAATGAGCAGTTCTTC.

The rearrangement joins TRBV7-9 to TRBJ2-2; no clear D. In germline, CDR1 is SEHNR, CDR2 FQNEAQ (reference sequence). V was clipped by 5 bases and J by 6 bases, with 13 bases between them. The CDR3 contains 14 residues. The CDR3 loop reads CASSPITWAGELFF. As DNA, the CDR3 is TGTGCCAGCAGCCCCATAACATGGGCCGGGGAGCTGTTTTTT.

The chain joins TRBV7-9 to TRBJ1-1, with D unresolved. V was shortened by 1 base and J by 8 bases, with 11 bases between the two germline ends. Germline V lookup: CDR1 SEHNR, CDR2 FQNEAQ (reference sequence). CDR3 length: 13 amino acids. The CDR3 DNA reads TGTGCCAGCAGCTTAGAGGCCGTCAGAGAAGCTTTCTTT. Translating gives CASSLEAVREAFF.

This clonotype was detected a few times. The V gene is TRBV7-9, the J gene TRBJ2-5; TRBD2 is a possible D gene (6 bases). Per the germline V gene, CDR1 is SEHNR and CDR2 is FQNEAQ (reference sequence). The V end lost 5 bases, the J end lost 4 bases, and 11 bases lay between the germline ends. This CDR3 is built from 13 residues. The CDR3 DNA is TGTGCCAGCAGCGTACTAGCACCAGAGACCCAGTACTTC. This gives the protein CASSVLAPETQYF.

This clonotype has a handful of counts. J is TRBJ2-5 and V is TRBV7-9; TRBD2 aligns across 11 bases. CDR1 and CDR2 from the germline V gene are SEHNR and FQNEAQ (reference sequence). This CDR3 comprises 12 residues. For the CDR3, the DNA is TGTGCTAGCGGGAGGGAAGGGGAGACCCAGTACTTC. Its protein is CASGREGETQYF.

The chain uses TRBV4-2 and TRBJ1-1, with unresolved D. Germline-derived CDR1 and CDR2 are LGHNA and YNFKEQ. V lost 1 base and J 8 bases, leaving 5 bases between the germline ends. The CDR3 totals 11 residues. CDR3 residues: CASSQAGEAFF. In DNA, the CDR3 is TGTGCCAGCAGCCAAGCCGGCGAAGCTTTCTTT.

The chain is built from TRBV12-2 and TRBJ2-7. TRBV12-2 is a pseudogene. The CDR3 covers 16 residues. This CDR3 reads CASRPLGMHYSYEQYF. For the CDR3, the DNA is TGTGCAAGTCGCCCATTGGGGATGCATTACTCCTACGAGCAGTACTTC.

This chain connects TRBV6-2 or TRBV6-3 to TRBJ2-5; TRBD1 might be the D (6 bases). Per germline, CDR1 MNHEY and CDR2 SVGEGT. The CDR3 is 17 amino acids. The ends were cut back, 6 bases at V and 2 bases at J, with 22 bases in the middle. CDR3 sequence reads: CASRMSGTLIRQETQYF. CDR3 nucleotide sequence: TGTGCCAGCAGGATGAGTGGGACACTCATTAGGCAAGAGACCCAGTACTTC.

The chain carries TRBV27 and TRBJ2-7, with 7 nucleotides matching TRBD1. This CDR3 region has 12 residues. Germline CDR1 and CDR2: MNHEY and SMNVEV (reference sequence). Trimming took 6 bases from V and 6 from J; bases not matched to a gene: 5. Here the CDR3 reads CASSSPGGEQYF. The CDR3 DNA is TGTGCCAGCAGCTCGCCAGGGGGCGAGCAGTACTTC.

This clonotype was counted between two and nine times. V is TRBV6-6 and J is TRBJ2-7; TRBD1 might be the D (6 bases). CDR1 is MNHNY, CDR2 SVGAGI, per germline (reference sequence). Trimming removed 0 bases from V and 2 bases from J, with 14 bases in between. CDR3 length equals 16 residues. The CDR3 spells CASSYSLGQSTYEQYF. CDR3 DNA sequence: TGTGCCAGCAGTTACTCTTTAGGACAGTCCACCTACGAGCAGTACTTC.

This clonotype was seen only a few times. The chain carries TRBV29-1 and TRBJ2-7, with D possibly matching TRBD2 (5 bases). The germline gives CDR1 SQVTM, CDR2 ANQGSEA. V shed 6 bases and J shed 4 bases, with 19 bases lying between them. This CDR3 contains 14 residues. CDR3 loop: CSVAGGPKPYEQYF. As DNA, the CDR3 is TGCAGCGTGGCCGGAGGACCAAAGCCTTACGAGCAGTACTTC.

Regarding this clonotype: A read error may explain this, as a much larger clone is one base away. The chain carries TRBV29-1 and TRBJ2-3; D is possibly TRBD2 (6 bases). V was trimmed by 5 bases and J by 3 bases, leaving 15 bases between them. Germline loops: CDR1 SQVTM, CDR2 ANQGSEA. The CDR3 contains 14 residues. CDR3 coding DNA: TGCAGCGTTTATTCGGGGGTGGAAACAGATACGCAGTATTTT. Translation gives CSVYSGVETDTQYF.

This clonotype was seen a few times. CDR3 loop: CSASTSNDQETQYF. In DNA, the CDR3 is TGCAGTGCTAGCACATCGAACGATCAAGAGACCCAGTACTTC. This chain links TRBV20-1 with TRBJ2-5; D is unresolved. V dropped 3 bases and J dropped 2 bases, with 13 bases sitting between them. The CDR3 totals 14 residues. CDR1 and CDR2 (germline): DFQATT, SNEGSKA (reference sequence).

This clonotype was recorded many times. CDR3 sequence (DNA): TGTGCCAGCAGCCAAGTCAGCGTGTCAGATACGCAGTATTTT. It codes for CASSQVSVSDTQYF. The chain couples TRBV3-1 to TRBJ2-3; the D is unclear. This CDR3 region has 14 residues. Germline CDR1 LGHDT, CDR2 YNNKEL (reference sequence). V was cut by 1 base and J by 4 bases, with 9 bases left in between.

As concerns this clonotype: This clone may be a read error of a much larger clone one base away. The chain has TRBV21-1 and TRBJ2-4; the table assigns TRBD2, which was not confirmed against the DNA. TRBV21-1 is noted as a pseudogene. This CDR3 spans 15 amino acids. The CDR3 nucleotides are TGTGCCAGCAGCCAAGGTGGGAGACCCAAAAACATTCAGTACTTC. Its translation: CASSQGGRPKNIQYF.

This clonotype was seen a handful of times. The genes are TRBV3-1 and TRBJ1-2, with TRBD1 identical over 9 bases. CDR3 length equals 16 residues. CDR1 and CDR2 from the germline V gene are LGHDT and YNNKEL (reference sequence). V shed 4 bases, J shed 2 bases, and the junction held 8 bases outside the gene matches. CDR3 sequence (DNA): TGTGCCAGCAGCCCTCTCACAGGGGGCTGGAACTATGGCTACACCTTC. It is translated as CASSPLTGGWNYGYTF.